The rows below give T cell receptor beta chains drawn from one sample of a study of shared clonotypes between healthy human individuals. Profiling relied on immunoSEQ multiplex PCR, and the TCRdb table lists in-frame clones only, not all of them. The sample gives a few million clones, around 93% of which show up once; approximately 1.7% is in the top ten. Sequencing used naive CD8+ T cells from PBMCs. All receptors come from a man between 18 and 29 years old in good health. Some clones in this sample may be carry-over from other donors' samples. The CDR3 runs from the conserved cysteine through the conserved F or W. A D gene is named only where the DNA matches it firmly. Part of the rows lack a size; the others show once, few, many or a class for expanded clones.

v_gene	d_gene	abundance	j_gene	CDR3nt	CDR3aa
TRBV10-3	.	.	TRBJ2-7	TGTGCCATCAGTGAGGAGGAGGGCCGTGACGAGCAGTACTTC	CAISEEEGRDEQYF
TRBV27	TRBD2	.	TRBJ2-1	TGTGCCAGCAGCCCTCAGGGTGGCGGGAGAGGGTACAATGAGCAGTTCTTC	CASSPQGGGRGYNEQFF
TRBV9	TRBD1	.	TRBJ2-6	TGTGCCAGCAGCGGGACAGGGACCTCTGGGGCCAACGTCCTGACTTTC	CASSGTGTSGANVLTF
TRBV27	TRBD1	.	TRBJ2-5	TGTGCCAGCAGACCATCCCCGGGACAGGGTTGGGAGACCCAGTACTTC	CASRPSPGQGWETQYF
TRBV5-6	.	.	TRBJ1-1	TGTGCCAGCAGCGGGATAGGGATGGTGAACACTGAAGCTTTCTTT	CASSGIGMVNTEAFF
TRBV9	TRBD2	.	TRBJ2-3	TGTGCCAGCAGCTCCCAGGTCGGTAGCGGGGGTATCACAGATACGCAGTATTTT	CASSSQVGSGGITDTQYF
TRBV19	.	.	TRBJ1-5	TGTGCCAGTAGTATCAACGGGGGTGAGGGGAATCAGCCCCAGCATTTT	CASSINGGEGNQPQHF
TRBV7-8	.	once	TRBJ1-1	TGTGCCAGCAGCTTGACAGGAATGAACACTGAAGCTTTCTTT	CASSLTGMNTEAFF
TRBV9	.	.	TRBJ2-7	TGTGCCAGCAGCGTAGGCTCAGGGGCATGGTACGAGCAGTACTTC	CASSVGSGAWYEQYF
TRBV5-4	.	.	TRBJ2-7	TGTGCCAGCAGCTCTATGCCGTCCTACGAGCAGTACTTC	CASSSMPSYEQYF
TRBV9	TRBD2	.	TRBJ2-3	TGTGCCAGCAGCCCAAGTTCGGGGACTAGGATAACAGATACGCAGTATTTT	CASSPSSGTRITDTQYF
TRBV7-9	.	.	TRBJ1-1	TGTGCCAGCAGCTTAGTAGGCTCCGAAGCTTTCTTT	CASSLVGSEAFF
TRBV7-9	.	.	TRBJ2-7	TGTGCCAGCAGCTCCGTCCAATACGAGCAGTACTTC	CASSSVQYEQYF
TRBV10-3	.	.	TRBJ2-5	TGTGCCATCAGTCCGGGACCGTCTGGGGAGACCCAGTACTTC	CAISPGPSGETQYF
TRBV7-9	TRBD1	.	TRBJ2-7	TGTGCCAGCAGCCCAACCGGGACAGGGCACGAGCAGTACTTC	CASSPTGTGHEQYF
TRBV15	.	.	TRBJ2-7	TGTGTCACCAGCAGTCCCGGGACAAACTACGAGCAGTACTTC	CVTSSPGTNYEQYF
TRBV11-3	.	.	TRBJ2-1	TGTGCCAGCAGCCCATCTCTCACTCGGAATGAGCAGTTCTTC	CASSPSLTRNEQFF
TRBV14	.	.	TRBJ2-2	TGTGCCAGCAGCTCTCAGAGCATAGACACCGGGGAGCTGTTTTTT	CASSSQSIDTGELFF
TRBV4-1	TRBD1	once	TRBJ2-1	TGCGCCAGCAGCCCACGACAGGGCGAGTACAATGAGCAGTTCTTC	CASSPRQGEYNEQFF
TRBV11-2	.	.	TRBJ1-2	TGTGCCAGCAGCCAGGGTGCGTATGGCTACACCTTC	CASSQGAYGYTF
TRBV4-3	.	.	TRBJ2-7	TGCGCCAGCAGCCCAATGAGTGGATACGAGCAGTACTTC	CASSPMSGYEQYF
TRBV7-2	.	.	TRBJ2-2	TGTGCCAGCAGCCCCTCGTGGGGTTTAAACGGGGAGCTGTTTTTT	CASSPSWGLNGELFF
TRBV10-1	TRBD1	.	TRBJ2-5	TGCGCCAGCAGTGAGGGACAGGGGTTAGTAGAGACCCAGTACTTC	CASSEGQGLVETQYF
TRBV6-1	.	.	TRBJ2-7	TGTGCCACCGAAACCCTCCAAGGCTACGAGCAGTACTTC	CATETLQGYEQYF
TRBV28	TRBD1	.	TRBJ2-5	TGTGCCAGCAGTTCCGCTATAGGGACAGCCAACCAAGAGACCCAGTACTTC	CASSSAIGTANQETQYF
TRBV19	TRBD2	.	TRBJ2-7	TGTGCCAGTAGTACGGCTATAGGAAAACTAGCGGGAGTGTACGAGCAGTACTTC	CASSTAIGKLAGVYEQYF
TRBV7-6	TRBD1	once	TRBJ1-5	TGTGCCAGCAGCTTATACGGACAGGGGGCCTATAGCAATCAGCCCCAGCATTTT	CASSLYGQGAYSNQPQHF
TRBV7-6	.	.	TRBJ2-2	TGTGCCAGCAGCTTTAACTACCAGAGGAACACCGGGGAGCTGTTTTTT	CASSFNYQRNTGELFF
TRBV27	TRBD1	.	TRBJ2-7	TGTGCCAGCAGTTCCGGACAGGGATACTACGAGCAGTACTTC	CASSSGQGYYEQYF
TRBV13	TRBD2	few	TRBJ2-2	TGTGCCAGCAGCCTCGGGACTAGCTGGGCCGGGGAGCTGTTTTTT	CASSLGTSWAGELFF
TRBV2	TRBD2	.	TRBJ2-7	TGTGCCAGCAGTGAAAGGGGACTACGCCCCTACGAGCAGTACTTC	CASSERGLRPYEQYF
TRBV27	.	.	TRBJ1-1	TGTGCCAGCAGTTTCGCTGGGCTGGGGTGGACTGAAGCTTTCTTT	CASSFAGLGWTEAFF
TRBV28	.	.	TRBJ2-7	TGTGCCAGCAGTCCCGACTACGAGCAGTACTTC	CASSPDYEQYF
TRBV30	.	.	TRBJ1-5	TGTGCCTGGAGTGACCTCGGGACACTTAGCAATCAGCCCCAGCATTTT	CAWSDLGTLSNQPQHF
TRBV5-1	TRBD1	.	TRBJ2-3	TGCGCCAGCAGCTTGGTGGCAGGGGGCGCAGGTACGCAGTATTTT	CASSLVAGGAGTQYF
TRBV28	TRBD2	.	TRBJ2-7	TGTGCCAGCAGTTTAAATCGGGGGACTAGCGGGGTCTACGAGCAGTACTTC	CASSLNRGTSGVYEQYF
TRBV9	TRBD2	.	TRBJ2-1	TGTGCCAGCAGCGTAGCTGGGCAGCGGGGGGGATACTACAATGAGCAGTTCTTC	CASSVAGQRGGYYNEQFF
TRBV4-3	.	.	TRBJ1-3	TGCGCCAGCAGCCAAGGACGTGCCCGGGGAAACACCATATATTTT	CASSQGRARGNTIYF
TRBV7-9	.	.	TRBJ2-5	TGTGCCAGCAGCTTAAAGGAGGAACAAGAGACCCAGTACTTC	CASSLKEEQETQYF
TRBV28	.	.	TRBJ1-6	TGTGCCAGCAGTTTACCCCAGAGCTCCTATAATTCACCCCTCCACTTT	CASSLPQSSYNSPLHF
TRBV6-5	.	.	TRBJ1-1	TGTGCCAGCAGTATAGGATGGAACACTGAAGCTTTCTTT	CASSIGWNTEAFF
TRBV11-2	.	.	TRBJ2-3	TGTGCCAGCAGCCCCACCCCTGGTTACAAACTCATCGATACGCAGTATTTT	CASSPTPGYKLIDTQYF